The present T cell receptor beta chain was sequenced within a study of blood T cell repertoires in COVID-19. Study summary: Sites in the United States, Italy and Spain provided acute and convalescent COVID-19 samples. Nucleic acid was either cDNA or gDNA, and it came from T cells, B-cell-depleted T cells, or PBMCs.

Patients of the Seattle cohort, enrolled during active infection, were followed longitudinally. The CDR3 contains 12 residues. Looked up from germline, CDR1 is LNHDA and CDR2 is SQIVND (reference sequence). Trimming shortened V by 7 bases and J by 5 bases, and 11 bases separated the two germline ends. Original handling: It was from reference gene primer amplification that nucleated cell counts were estimated. Profiled with immunoSEQ multiplex PCR; TCRdb holds only in-frame clones, not every one. V, J and clone size are taken as reported in that table, and D and trimming were inferred from the DNA itself. The sample holds 70,000 to 90,000 clones, about 86% seen once.

Sequencing was carried out using peripheral blood. The chain carries TRBV19 and TRBJ2-5, with D possibly being TRBD1 (7 bases). The sequence came from an elderly man with COVID-19, enrolled during active disease. CDR3 amino acids: CASTPGGETQYF. Written as DNA, the CDR3 is TGTGCCAGTACCCCAGGGGGGGAGACCCAGTACTTC.